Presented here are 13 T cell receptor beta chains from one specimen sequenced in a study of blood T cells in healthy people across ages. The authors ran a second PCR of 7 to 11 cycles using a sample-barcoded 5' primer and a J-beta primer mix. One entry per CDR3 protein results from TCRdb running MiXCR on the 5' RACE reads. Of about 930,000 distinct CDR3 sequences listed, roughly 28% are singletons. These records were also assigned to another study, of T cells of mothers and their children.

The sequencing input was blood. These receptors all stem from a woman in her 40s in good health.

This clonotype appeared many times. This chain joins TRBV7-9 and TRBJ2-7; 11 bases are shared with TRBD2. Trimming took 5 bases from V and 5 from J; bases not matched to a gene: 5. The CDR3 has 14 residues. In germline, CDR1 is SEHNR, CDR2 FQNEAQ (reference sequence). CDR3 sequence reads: CASSNSGGAHEQYF. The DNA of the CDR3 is TGTGCCAGCAGCAATAGCGGGGGGGCTCACGAGCAGTACTTC.

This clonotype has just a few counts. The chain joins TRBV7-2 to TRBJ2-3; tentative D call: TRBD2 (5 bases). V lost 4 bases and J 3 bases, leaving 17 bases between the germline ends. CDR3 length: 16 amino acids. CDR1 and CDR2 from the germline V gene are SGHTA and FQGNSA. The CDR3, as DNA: TGTGCCAGCAGCTCCCAGCATTCTGGCGGGACAGATACGCAGTATTTT. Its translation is CASSSQHSGGTDTQYF.

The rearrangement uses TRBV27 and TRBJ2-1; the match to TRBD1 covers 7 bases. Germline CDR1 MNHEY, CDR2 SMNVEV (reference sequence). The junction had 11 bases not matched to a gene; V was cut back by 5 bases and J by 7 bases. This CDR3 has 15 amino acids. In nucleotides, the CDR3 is TGTGCCAGCAGTACAGACAGGGCCGGGAAGAATGAGCAGTTCTTC. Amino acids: CASSTDRAGKNEQFF.

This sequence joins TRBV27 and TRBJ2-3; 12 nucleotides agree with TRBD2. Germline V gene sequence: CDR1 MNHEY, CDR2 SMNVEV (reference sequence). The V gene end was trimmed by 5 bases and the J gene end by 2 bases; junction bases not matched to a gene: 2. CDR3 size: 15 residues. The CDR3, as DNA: TGTGCCAGCAGTACTAGCGGGGGGCCCACAGATACGCAGTATTTT. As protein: CASSTSGGPTDTQYF.

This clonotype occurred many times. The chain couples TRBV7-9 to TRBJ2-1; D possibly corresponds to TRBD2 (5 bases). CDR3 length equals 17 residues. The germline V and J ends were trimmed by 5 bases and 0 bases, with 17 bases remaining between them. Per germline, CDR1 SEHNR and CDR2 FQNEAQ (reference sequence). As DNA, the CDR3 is TGTGCCAGCAGCCCCTCGGGGATTTCCATCTCCTACAATGAGCAGTTCTTC. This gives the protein CASSPSGISISYNEQFF.

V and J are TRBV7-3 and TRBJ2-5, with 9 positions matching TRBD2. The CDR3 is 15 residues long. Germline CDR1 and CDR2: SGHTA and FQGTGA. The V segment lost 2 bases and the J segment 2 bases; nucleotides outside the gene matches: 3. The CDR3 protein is CASSLRRGGQETQYF. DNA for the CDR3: TGTGCCAGCAGCTTACGGCGGGGGGGTCAAGAGACCCAGTACTTC.

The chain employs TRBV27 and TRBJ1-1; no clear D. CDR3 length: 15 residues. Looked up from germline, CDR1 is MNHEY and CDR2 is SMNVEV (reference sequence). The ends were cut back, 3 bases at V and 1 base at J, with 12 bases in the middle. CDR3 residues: CASSFGRLSNTEAFF. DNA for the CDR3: TGTGCCAGCAGTTTCGGCAGGCTCTCGAACACTGAAGCTTTCTTT.

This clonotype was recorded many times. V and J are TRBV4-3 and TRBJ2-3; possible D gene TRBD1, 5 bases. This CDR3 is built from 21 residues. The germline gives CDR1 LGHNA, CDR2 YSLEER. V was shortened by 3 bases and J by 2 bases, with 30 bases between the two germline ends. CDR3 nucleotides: TGCGCCAGCAGCCAGGACAAAGACCGATTTAGGGTGGCAGATAACACAGATACGCAGTATTTT. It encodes CASSQDKDRFRVADNTDTQYF.

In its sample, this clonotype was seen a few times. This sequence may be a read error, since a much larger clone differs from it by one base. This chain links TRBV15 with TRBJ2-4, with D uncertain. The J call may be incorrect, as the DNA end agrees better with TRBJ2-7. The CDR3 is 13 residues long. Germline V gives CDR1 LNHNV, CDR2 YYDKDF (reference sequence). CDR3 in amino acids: CTTSRDEKYEQYF. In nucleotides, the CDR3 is TGTACCACCAGCAGAGATGAGAAATACGAGCAGTACTTC.

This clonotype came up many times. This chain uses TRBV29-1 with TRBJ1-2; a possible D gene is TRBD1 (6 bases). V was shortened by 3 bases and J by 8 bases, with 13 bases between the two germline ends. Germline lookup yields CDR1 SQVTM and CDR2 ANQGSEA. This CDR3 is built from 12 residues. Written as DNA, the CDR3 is TGCAGCGTTGACGTTGGGGGCAGAGGCTACACCTTC. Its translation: CSVDVGGRGYTF.

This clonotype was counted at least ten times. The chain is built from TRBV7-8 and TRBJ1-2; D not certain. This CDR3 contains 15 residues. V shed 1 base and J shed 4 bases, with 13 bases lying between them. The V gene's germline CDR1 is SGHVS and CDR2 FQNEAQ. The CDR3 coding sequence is TGTGCCAGCAGCTTAGAACCGGGCCCAGTCTATGGCTACACCTTC. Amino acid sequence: CASSLEPGPVYGYTF.

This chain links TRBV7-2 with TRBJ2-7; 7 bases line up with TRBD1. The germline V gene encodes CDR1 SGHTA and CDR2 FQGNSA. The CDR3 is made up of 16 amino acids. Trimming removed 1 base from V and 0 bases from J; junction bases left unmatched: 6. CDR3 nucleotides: TGTGCCAGCAGCTTAGATGCGACAGGGTTCTCCTACGAGCAGTACTTC. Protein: CASSLDATGFSYEQYF.

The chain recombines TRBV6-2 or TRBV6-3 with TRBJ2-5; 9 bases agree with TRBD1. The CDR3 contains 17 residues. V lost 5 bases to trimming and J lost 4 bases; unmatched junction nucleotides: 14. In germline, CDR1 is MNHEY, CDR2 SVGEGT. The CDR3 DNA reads TGTGCCAGCAGTGGGTCCGGACAGGGGTTGCTTTCAGAGACCCAGTACTTC. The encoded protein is CASSGSGQGLLSETQYF.